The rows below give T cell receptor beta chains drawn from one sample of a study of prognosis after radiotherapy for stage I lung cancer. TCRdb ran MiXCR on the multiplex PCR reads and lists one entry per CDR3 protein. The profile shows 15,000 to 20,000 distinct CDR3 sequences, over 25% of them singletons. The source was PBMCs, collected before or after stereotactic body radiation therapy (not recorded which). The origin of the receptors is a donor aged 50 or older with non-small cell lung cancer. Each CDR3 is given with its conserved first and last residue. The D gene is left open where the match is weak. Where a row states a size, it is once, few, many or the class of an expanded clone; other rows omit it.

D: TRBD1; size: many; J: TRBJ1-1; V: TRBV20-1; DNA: TGCAGGGGGGGACAGGGGACGGCTGAAGCTTTCTTT; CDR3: CRGGQGTAEAFF
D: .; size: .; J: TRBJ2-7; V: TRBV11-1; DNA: TGTGCCAACAGCTTAGCTGAACTAGCTGGAGTAGGCGAGCAGTACTTC; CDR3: CANSLAELAGVGEQYF
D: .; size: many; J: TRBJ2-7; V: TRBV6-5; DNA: TGTGCCAGCAGTTACGTCGTTGGGTTTCGATACGAGCAGTACTTC; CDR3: CASSYVVGFRYEQYF
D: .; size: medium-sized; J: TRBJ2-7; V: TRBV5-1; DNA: TGCGCCAGCAGCTTGGCTCAGGGGATGTACGAGCAGTACTTC; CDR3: CASSLAQGMYEQYF
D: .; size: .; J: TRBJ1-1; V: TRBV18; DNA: TGTGCCAGCTCCCCTGACATGAACACTGAAGATTTCTTT; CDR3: CASSPDMNTEDFF
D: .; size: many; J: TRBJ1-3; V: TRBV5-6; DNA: TGTGCCAGCAACCGGGGCAATGGAAACACCATATATTTT; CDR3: CASNRGNGNTIYF
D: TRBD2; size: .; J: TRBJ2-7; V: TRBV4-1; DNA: TGCGCCAGCAGCCCCGACGCAAGGACTAGCGGTCGTTACGAGCAGTACTTC; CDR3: CASSPDARTSGRYEQYF
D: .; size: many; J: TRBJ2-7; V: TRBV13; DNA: TGTGCCAGCAGGCACCTGGGGCAGGGGCGGAGCGAGCAGTACTTC; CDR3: CASRHLGQGRSEQYF
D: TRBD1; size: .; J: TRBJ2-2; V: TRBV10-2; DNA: TGCGCCACCAAACAGGGGGCGACAGGGGAGCTGTTTTTT; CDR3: CATKQGATGELFF
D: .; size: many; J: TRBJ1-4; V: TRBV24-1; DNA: TGTGCCACCAGTGATCTGCGAGGCGGCAATCATGAAAAACTGTTTTTT; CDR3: CATSDLRGGNHEKLFF
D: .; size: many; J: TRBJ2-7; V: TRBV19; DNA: TGTGCCAGTAGTATAGACCGGAGTGGCAGCACCTACGAGCAGTACTTC; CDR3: CASSIDRSGSTYEQYF
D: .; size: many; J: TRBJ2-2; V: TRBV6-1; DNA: TGTGCCAGCGGTACGACCGGGGAGCTGTTTTTT; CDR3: CASGTTGELFF
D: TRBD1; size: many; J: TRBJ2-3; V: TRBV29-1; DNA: TGCAGCGTGGCGACAGGGCTGTATAGCACAGATACGCAGTATTTT; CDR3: CSVATGLYSTDTQYF
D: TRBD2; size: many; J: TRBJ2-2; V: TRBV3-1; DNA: TGTGCCAGCAGCCAAGATAAGTGGGAGGGCGCCGGGGAGCTGTTTTTT; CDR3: CASSQDKWEGAGELFF
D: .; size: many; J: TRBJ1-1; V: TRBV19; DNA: TGTGCCAGTATAGTCAGGGGTAGACGGACTGAAGCTTTCTTT; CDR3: CASIVRGRRTEAFF
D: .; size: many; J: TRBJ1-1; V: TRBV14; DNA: TGTGCCAGCAGTCACAGCCTTAACACTGAAGCTTTCTTT; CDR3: CASSHSLNTEAFF
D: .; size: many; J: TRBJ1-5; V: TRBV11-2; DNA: TGTGCCAGCAGCTTAGATATCGACAACCATCAGCCCCAGCATTTT; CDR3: CASSLDIDNHQPQHF
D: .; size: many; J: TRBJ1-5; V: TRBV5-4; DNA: TGTGCCAGCAGCTTGGATGGACCGTATAGCAATCAGCCCCAGCATTTT; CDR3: CASSLDGPYSNQPQHF
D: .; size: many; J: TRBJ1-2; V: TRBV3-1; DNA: TGTGCCAGCAGCCAAGAAGGGAGGCGGAGCTACACCTTC; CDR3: CASSQEGRRSYTF
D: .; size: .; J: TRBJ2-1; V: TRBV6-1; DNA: .; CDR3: CASSFYICSAVLLAGESNEQFF
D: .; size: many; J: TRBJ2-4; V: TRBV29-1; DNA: TGCAGCGTTGCTCAGGGGGAGGCGAACATTCAGTACTTC; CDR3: CSVAQGEANIQYF
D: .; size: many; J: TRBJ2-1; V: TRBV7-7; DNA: TGTGCTAGCAGCCGCCGGGACAACAATGAGCAGTTCTTC; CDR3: CASSRRDNNEQFF
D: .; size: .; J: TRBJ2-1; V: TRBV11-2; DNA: TGTGCCAACAGCCCCTGGGCGGGTGCCGATGACAATGAGCAGTTCTTC; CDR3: CANSPWAGADDNEQFF
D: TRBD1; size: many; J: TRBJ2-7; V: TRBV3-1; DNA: TGTGCCAGCAGCCAAGTCCGACAGGGTGAGCAGTACTTC; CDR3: CASSQVRQGEQYF
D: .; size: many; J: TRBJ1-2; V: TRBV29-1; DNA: TGCAGCGTTGATACAGTCTATGGCTACACCTTC; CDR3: CSVDTVYGYTF
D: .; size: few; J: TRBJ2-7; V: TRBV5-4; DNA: TGTGCCAGCAGCTTGGCCTTCGACAGCTACGAGCAGTACTTC; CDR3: CASSLAFDSYEQYF
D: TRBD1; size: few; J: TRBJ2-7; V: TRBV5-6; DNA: TGTGCCGGCAGCGGACGGACAGGGGCCGAATCCTACGAGCAGTACTTC; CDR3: CAGSGRTGAESYEQYF
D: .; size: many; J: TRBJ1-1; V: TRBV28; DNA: TGTGCCAGCAGGGGGCCCTACACTGAAGCTTTCTTT; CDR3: CASRGPYTEAFF
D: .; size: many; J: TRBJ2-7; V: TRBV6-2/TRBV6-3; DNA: TGTGCCCTGACAGGGGAGGGCTACGAGCAGTACTTC; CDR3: CALTGEGYEQYF
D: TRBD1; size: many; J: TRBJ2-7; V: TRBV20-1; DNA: TGCAGTGCTACCCACCGGGACAGTGTTACCTACGAGCAGTACTTC; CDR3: CSATHRDSVTYEQYF
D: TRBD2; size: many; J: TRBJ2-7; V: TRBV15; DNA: TGTGCCACCAGCAGAGATTTCCTAGCGGGAATAGACGAGCAGTACTTC; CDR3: CATSRDFLAGIDEQYF
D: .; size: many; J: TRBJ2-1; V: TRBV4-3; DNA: TGCGCCAGCAGCCAAGATGAAAGACTACCGAATGAGCAGTTCTTC; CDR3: CASSQDERLPNEQFF
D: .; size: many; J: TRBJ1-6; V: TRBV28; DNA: TGTGCCAGCAGCCGGGATTCACCCCTCCACTTT; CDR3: CASSRDSPLHF
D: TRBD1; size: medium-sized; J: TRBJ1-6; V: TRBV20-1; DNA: TGCAGTGCTCAAGCAGGGGGCACCTATAATTCACCCCTCCACTTT; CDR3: CSAQAGGTYNSPLHF
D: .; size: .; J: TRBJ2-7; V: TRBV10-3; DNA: TGTGCCATCATTGTACGGTCTGGTGCGGACGAGCAGTACTTC; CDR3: CAIIVRSGADEQYF
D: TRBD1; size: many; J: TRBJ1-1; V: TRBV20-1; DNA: TGCAGTGCCCGACAGGGAGCTGAAGCTTTCTTT; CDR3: CSARQGAEAFF
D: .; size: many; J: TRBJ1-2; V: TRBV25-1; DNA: TGTGCCAGCAGTAGGGGAAGTGTCCCTGGCTACACCTTC; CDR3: CASSRGSVPGYTF
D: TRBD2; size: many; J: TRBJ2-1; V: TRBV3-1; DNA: TGTGCCAGCACCCAACTGGGGACTAGCGGGAGTAGGCATGAGCAGTTCTTC; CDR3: CASTQLGTSGSRHEQFF
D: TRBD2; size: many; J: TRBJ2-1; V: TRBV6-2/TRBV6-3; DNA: TGTGCCAGCAGTATCGCGGGAGCGAGCAATGAGCAGTTCTTC; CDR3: CASSIAGASNEQFF
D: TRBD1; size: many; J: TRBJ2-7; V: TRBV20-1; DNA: TGCAGTGCTCGGGGACAGGGGGCTATTGACGAGCAGTACTTC; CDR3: CSARGQGAIDEQYF
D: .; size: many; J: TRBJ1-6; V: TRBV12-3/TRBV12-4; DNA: TGTGCCAGCAGTTTAAGTGCGGGGAATTCACCCCTCCACTTT; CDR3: CASSLSAGNSPLHF
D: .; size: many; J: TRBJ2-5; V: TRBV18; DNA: TGTGCCAGCTCACCAAAAACGACGGCAACAGAGACCCAGTACTTC; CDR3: CASSPKTTATETQYF
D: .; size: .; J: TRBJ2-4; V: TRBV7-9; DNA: TGTGCCAGCAGCCTCGAAGGGAGAGACATTCAGTACTTC; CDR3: CASSLEGRDIQYF
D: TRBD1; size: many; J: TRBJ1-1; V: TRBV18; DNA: TGTGCCAGCTCATCCAGACAGGGGAACACTGAAGCTTTCTTT; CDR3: CASSSRQGNTEAFF
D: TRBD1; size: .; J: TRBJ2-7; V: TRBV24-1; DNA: TGTGCCACCAGTGATTTAACCTTGGGACAGCTAAAAGCCTACGAGCAGTACTTC; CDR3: CATSDLTLGQLKAYEQYF
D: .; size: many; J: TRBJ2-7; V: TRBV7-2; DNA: TGTGCCAGCAGCTCTTACATGAGCTCCTACGAGCAGTACTTC; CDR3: CASSSYMSSYEQYF
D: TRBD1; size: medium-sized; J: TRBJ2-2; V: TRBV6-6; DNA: TGTGCCAGCAGTTACTCCCGGACAGGGGTGAACACCGGGGAGCTGTTTTTT; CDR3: CASSYSRTGVNTGELFF
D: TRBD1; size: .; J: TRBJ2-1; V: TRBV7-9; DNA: TGTGCCAGCAGCTTAACGGGACAGGAGTCTGAGCAGTTC; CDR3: CASSLTGQESEQF
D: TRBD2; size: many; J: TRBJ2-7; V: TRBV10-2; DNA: TGCGCCAGCAGTGGGCTAGCGGGAGGGGACGAGCAGTACTTC; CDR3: CASSGLAGGDEQYF
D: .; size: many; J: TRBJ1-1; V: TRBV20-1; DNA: TGCAGTGCTAGAGATATCGGGGCCAACACTGAAGCTTTCTTT; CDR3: CSARDIGANTEAFF
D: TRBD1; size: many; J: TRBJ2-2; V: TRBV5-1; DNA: TGCGCCAGCTACGGACAGGGGGTCACCGGGGAGCTGTTTTTT; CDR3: CASYGQGVTGELFF
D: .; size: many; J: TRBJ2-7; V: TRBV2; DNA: TGTGCCAGCAGTGAAGTGGTGGGACCCTCTGACTTC; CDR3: CASSEVVGPSDF
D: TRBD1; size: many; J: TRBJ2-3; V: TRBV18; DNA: TGTGCCAGCTCACCCCAGGGGGCTGCAGATACGCAGTATTTT; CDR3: CASSPQGAADTQYF
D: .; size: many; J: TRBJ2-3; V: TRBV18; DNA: TGTGCCAGCTCATCAACAGGGTTCACAGATACGCAGTATTTT; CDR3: CASSSTGFTDTQYF
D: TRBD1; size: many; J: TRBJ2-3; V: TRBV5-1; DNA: TGCGCCAGCAGCGGGGGACAGGCAGATACGCAGTATTTT; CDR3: CASSGGQADTQYF